Listed below are T cell receptor beta chains from one sample, sequenced in a study of cytomegalovirus exposure and HLA in healthy donors. TCRdb's table, derived via immunoSEQ multiplex PCR, lists solely in-frame clones and lacks some. The repertoire consists of some 170,000 clones, with around 88% occurring once and the leading ten covering around 2.1%. The sample comprised PBMCs. The receptors come from a woman under 30 in good health and CMV-seronegative. Each CDR3 is given with its conserved first and last residue. D genes are given only for firm matches. Clone size is shown for a subset of rows, as once, few, many or a class of expanded clone.

d_gene	v_gene	j_gene	abundance	CDR3nt	CDR3aa
.	TRBV7-2	TRBJ2-6	.	TGTGCCAGCAGCTTAGGAGGGACAGCGGGCGTCCTGACTTTC	CASSLGGTAGVLTF
.	TRBV7-6	TRBJ1-2	.	TGTGCCAGCAGCAAGACTCAAGTGGAGGGCTACACCTTC	CASSKTQVEGYTF
.	TRBV13	TRBJ1-1	.	TGTGCCAGCAGCCCCCAGGGAGGCACTGAAGCTTTCTTT	CASSPQGGTEAFF
.	TRBV5-8	TRBJ1-5	.	TGTGCCAGCAGCTTACAATCTGATCAGCCCCAGCATTTT	CASSLQSDQPQHF
.	TRBV7-9	TRBJ1-4	.	TGTGCCACCACAGACGGGACACCAATCGCAAAACTGTTTTTT	CATTDGTPIAKLFF
.	TRBV10-3	TRBJ2-2	few	TGTGCCATCAGTGACACGGACACCGGGGAGCTGTTTTTT	CAISDTDTGELFF
.	TRBV13	TRBJ1-3	few	TGTGCCAGCAGCTTTGGGGAGACAAGCGGAAACACCATATATTTT	CASSFGETSGNTIYF
TRBD1	TRBV5-4	TRBJ1-2	.	TGTGCCAGCGTAAGGACAGGGGGAGACTATGGCTACACCTTC	CASVRTGGDYGYTF
TRBD2	TRBV7-2	TRBJ2-5	.	TGTGTCGGGTCGGGGGGGCCATGGGAGACCCAGTACTTC	CVGSGGPWETQYF
.	TRBV7-8	TRBJ2-7	.	TGTGCCAGCAGCTGGGACTCGGGACCTACCTACGAGCAGTACTTC	CASSWDSGPTYEQYF
TRBD2	TRBV4-1	TRBJ2-7	.	TGCGCCAGCAGCCCACTAGCGGGGTACTACGAGCAGTACTTC	CASSPLAGYYEQYF
TRBD1	TRBV5-1	TRBJ1-3	.	TGCGCCAGCAGCTTGGTCCCGCAATCAGGGGGCGACGGAAACACCATATATTTT	CASSLVPQSGGDGNTIYF
.	TRBV19	TRBJ2-7	.	TGTGCCAGTAGTAATCGGCAGGGTTTGGAGCAGTACTTC	CASSNRQGLEQYF
TRBD2	TRBV4-2	TRBJ2-1	.	TGTGCCAGCAGCCAAGATGCCAGCGGGGGTCCTTCCTACAATGAGCAGTTCTTC	CASSQDASGGPSYNEQFF
TRBD1	TRBV7-2	TRBJ2-1	.	TGTGCCAGCAGCTTAGAGGGTTCACGACAGGGGTACAATGAGCAGTTCTTC	CASSLEGSRQGYNEQFF
TRBD2	TRBV29-1	TRBJ2-3	.	TGCAGCGTTGAGTTAGCGGGGCCAGATACGCAGTATTTT	CSVELAGPDTQYF
.	TRBV10-3	TRBJ1-5	.	TGTGCCATCAGTGAGTCGGGACGGGGGAACGGCAATCAGCCCCAGCATTTT	CAISESGRGNGNQPQHF
.	TRBV19	TRBJ1-1	.	TGTGCCAGTAGTATCGAGGGTGTTAAAGCTTTCTTT	CASSIEGVKAFF
.	TRBV18	TRBJ1-1	.	TGTGCCAGCTCACCACAAGAGGGATCGCGTGGAATTTCTGAAGCTTTCTTT	CASSPQEGSRGISEAFF
TRBD2	TRBV5-1	TRBJ2-1	.	TGCGCCAGCAGCTTTGGGACTAGCGGGACCTACAATGAGCAGTTCTTC	CASSFGTSGTYNEQFF
.	TRBV29-1	TRBJ2-5	.	TGCAGCGTTGACCCAATTCAAGAGACCCAGTACTTC	CSVDPIQETQYF
TRBD1	TRBV7-2	TRBJ2-1	.	TGTGCCAGTCACCGGGACAGGGGAACCAATGAGCAGTTCTTC	CASHRDRGTNEQFF
.	TRBV6-1	TRBJ1-1	.	TGTGCCAGCTGGAGGATCGGACAGTGGCGAACTTTCTTT	CASWRIGQWRTFF
TRBD2	TRBV7-2	TRBJ2-1	.	TGTGCCAGCAGCTCAAGGACTAGCGGGAGGGTGGATGAGCAGTTCTTC	CASSSRTSGRVDEQFF
TRBD2	TRBV5-1	TRBJ2-2	.	TGCGCCAGCAGCTACCGGGAGGCAAACACCGGGGAGCTGTTTTTT	CASSYREANTGELFF
TRBD2	TRBV7-3	TRBJ2-5	.	TGTGCCAGCAGCTTAACGGGGCTAGCGGGGGAAGAGACCCAGTACTTC	CASSLTGLAGEETQYF
TRBD1	TRBV27	TRBJ1-1	once	TGTGCCAGCAGTTATAATTGGGTCCGGGACAGGGGGAACACTGAAGCTTTCTTT	CASSYNWVRDRGNTEAFF
.	TRBV6-5	TRBJ1-5	.	TGTGCCAGCAGTTACACGGGAAATCAGCCCCAGCATTTT	CASSYTGNQPQHF
.	TRBV4-1	TRBJ2-7	.	TGCGCCAGCAGCCAAGAGACGGGACACCTATGGGAGCAGTACTTC	CASSQETGHLWEQYF
.	TRBV9	TRBJ2-1	.	TGTGCCAGCACCCCGGGGGAAAAGGGAAGGATCAATGAGCAGTTCTTC	CASTPGEKGRINEQFF
.	TRBV9	TRBJ1-2	once	TGTGCCAGCGGAGGGGCCAACAGCGGGGGCTACACCTTC	CASGGANSGGYTF
.	TRBV10-3	TRBJ1-3	.	TGTGCCATCAATGGGCAGTCCCGCTCTGGAAACACCATATATTTT	CAINGQSRSGNTIYF
.	TRBV5-6	TRBJ1-2	.	TGTGCCAGCAGCTTGTTGCCGACAGGACCTAACTATGGCTACACCTTC	CASSLLPTGPNYGYTF
TRBD1	TRBV9	TRBJ2-7	.	TGTGCCAGCAGCGTAGAAGGACAGGGTACGGCCGAGCAGTACTTC	CASSVEGQGTAEQYF
TRBD2	TRBV2	TRBJ2-5	.	TGTGCCAGCAGTGGGGCTAGCGGGGAAGAGACCCAGTACTTC	CASSGASGEETQYF
.	TRBV15	TRBJ1-1	.	TGTGCCACCAGCACTGCAGGGCGGAACACTGAAGCTTTCTTT	CATSTAGRNTEAFF